This T cell receptor (beta chain) was retrieved from a study of blood T cells in healthy people across ages. As for this clonotype: No antigen is known for it. Mismatch with germline at one junction end may stem from a read error.

CDR1 and CDR2 from the germline V gene are DFQATT and SNEGSKA (reference sequence). CDR3 length equals 17 residues. Together with a sample-barcoded 5' primer, a J-beta primer mix was included in a second PCR lasting about 6 to 11 cycles. Each cDNA was tagged by a template-switch adaptor containing 12 random nucleotides. TCRdb analysed the 5' RACE reads with MiXCR anew, one entry per CDR3 protein. The data contain about 1.7 million distinct CDR3 sequences, 25% to 30% of them singletons. General study results and limits: In the absence of known donor CMV status, changes in expanded clonotypes were possibly confounded. Per million T cells, TCR beta diversity dropped about linearly as age rose.

This chain uses TRBV20-1 with TRBJ1-2, with D maybe TRBD1 (5 bases). The sequencing input was blood. This receptor was identified in a woman between 25 and 40 years old in good health. Here the CDR3 DNA reads TGCAGTGCTTCCGGGGGAGGGTCGACCACAGCTAACTATGGCTGCACCTTC. It yields the protein CSASGGGSTTANYGCTF.